Detailed here is one T cell receptor (beta chain). Its specificity is unknown. Indicated time point: pre-sensitization, week 0. Treatment denoted: therapeutic diphenylcyclopropenone sensitization with weekly scalp DPC. The data were taken from a study of human T cells and chemical hapten exposure. TCRdb analysed the RACE reads with MiXCR anew, one entry per CDR3 protein. The top ten clones hold just over 2.5% of a sample with 300,000 to 400,000 distinct CDR3 sequences, less than 6.5% of them seen once. This CDR3 is built from 13 residues. Trimming took off 1 base at V and 2 bases at J, with 8 bases between the two ends. CDR1 SQVTM and CDR2 ANQGSEA come from the germline V gene. Overall study results and limits: Expanded TCRs produced significantly more large CDR3 similarity clusters than controls did.

The clonotype was recovered from a woman between 45 and 60 years old with alopecia areata. Some clones in this sample may be carry-over from other donors' samples. The rearrangement joins TRBV29-1 to TRBJ1-2; D gene ambiguous. The specimen comprised whole blood, sampled in connection with sensitization to the hapten diphenylcyclopropenone (DPC). The CDR3, as DNA: TGCAGCGTTGAAGGGGTTTACAACTATGGCTACACCTTC. Encoded protein: CSVEGVYNYGYTF.